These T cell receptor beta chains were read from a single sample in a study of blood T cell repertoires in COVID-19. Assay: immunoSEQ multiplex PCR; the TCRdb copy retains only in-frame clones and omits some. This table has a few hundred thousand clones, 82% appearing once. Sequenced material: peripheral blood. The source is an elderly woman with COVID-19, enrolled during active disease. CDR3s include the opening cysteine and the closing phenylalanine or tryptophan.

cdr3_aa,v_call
CASSLASGGVDYEQYF,TRBV28
CASSPGTRVDYNSPLHF,TRBV9
CATSGTGGLSGAQHF,TRBV15
CASSQGAPGNTIYF,TRBV19
CASSPAGTPYNEQFF,TRBV18
CASSSTGKTEAFF,TRBV7-2
CASSPSTDTQYF,TRBV5-1
CASSPTGNYEQYF,TRBV3-1/TRBV3-2
CASRPSGGSMGEQFF,TRBV6-2/TRBV6-3
CASSIIGEGNTEAFF,TRBV19
CASSPRLISNQPQHF,TRBV28
CASSVGLNTGELFF,TRBV7-3
CASSPSGGVPGYTF,TRBV18
CASSVAVGRNYGYTF,TRBV7-2
CASSPGGQKNQPQHF,TRBV18
CASSLQGDRGYTF,TRBV5-4
CASSSRAQHF,TRBV5-1
CASSPREVISTEAFF,TRBV27
CASSQEAGSSYNEQFF,TRBV4-2
CASTSADNNYGYTF,TRBV6-6
CASSIWDRGETQYF,TRBV19
CASSYFGGEQFF,TRBV6-2/TRBV6-3
CASSQTAKQDTQYF,TRBV27
CASSPFDRGGQETQYF,TRBV18
CASSLISGATSTDTQYF,TRBV7-9
CASSTGQEKPYEQYF,TRBV5-1
CASSPRGRAEGEQFF,TRBV19
CASSDSRGNSPLHF,TRBV2
CASNSRDRNYEQYF,TRBV6-5
CASSDPGTSSGNTIYF,TRBV7-8
CATSEPGLAGEGVYNEQFF,TRBV24-1
CAWSVGQAVGDTQYF,TRBV30
CASSRGQGLNQPQHF,TRBV5-6
CATSDYPGLAGGEQFF,TRBV24-1
CASSQGQGGYGYTF,TRBV3-1/TRBV3-2
CASSMRQGRDQPQHF,TRBV2